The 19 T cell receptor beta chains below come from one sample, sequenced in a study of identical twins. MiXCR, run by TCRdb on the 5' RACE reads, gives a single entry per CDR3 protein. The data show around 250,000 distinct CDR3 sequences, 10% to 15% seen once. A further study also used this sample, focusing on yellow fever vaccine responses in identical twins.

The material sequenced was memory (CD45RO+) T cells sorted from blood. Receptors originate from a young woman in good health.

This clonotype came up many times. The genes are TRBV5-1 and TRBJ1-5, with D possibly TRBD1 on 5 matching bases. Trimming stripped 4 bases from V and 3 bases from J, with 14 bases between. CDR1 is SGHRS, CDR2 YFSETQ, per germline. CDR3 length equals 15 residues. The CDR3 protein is CASSLAGGNNQPQHF. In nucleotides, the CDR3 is TGCGCCAGCAGCCTGGCTGGGGGAAACAATCAGCCCCAGCATTTT.

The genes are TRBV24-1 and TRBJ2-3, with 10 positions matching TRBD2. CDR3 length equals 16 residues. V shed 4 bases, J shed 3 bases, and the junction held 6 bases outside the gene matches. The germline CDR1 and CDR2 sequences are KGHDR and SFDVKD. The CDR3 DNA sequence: TGTGCCACCAGTGACCCCCTAGCGGGGGTAACAGATACGCAGTATTTT. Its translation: CATSDPLAGVTDTQYF.

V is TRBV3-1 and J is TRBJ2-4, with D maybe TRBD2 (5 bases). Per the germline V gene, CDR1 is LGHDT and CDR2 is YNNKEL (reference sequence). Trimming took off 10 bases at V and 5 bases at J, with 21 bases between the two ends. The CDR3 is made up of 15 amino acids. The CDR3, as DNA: TGTGCCACCACCCAAGGACTCCTAGCTCAAAACATTCAGTACTTC. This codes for CATTQGLLAQNIQYF.

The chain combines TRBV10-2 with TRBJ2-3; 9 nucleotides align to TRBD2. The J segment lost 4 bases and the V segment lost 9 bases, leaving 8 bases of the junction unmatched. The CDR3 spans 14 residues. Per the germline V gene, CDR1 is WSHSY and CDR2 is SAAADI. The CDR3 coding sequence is TGCGCCAGTCTATCTAGCGGGAATGCAGATACGCAGTATTTT. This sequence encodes CASLSSGNADTQYF.

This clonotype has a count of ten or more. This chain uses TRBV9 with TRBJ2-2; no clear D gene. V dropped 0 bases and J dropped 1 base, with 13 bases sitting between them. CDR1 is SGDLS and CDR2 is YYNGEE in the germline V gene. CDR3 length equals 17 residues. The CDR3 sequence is CASSVDGRTQNTGELFF. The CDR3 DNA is TGTGCCAGCAGCGTAGATGGCAGGACCCAGAACACCGGGGAGCTGTTTTTT.

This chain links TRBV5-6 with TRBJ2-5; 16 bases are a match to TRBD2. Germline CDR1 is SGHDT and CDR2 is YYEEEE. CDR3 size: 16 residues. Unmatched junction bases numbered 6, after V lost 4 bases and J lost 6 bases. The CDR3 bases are TGTGCCAGCAGCGAGGGACTAGCGGGAGGGAGTAAGACCCAGTACTTC. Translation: CASSEGLAGGSKTQYF.

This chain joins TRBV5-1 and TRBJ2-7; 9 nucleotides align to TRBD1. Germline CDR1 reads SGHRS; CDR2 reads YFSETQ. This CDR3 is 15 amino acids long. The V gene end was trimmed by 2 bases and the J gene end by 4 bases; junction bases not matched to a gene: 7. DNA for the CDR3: TGCGCCAGCAGCTTAGAAACAGGGGGCGCTTACGAGCAGTACTTC. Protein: CASSLETGGAYEQYF.

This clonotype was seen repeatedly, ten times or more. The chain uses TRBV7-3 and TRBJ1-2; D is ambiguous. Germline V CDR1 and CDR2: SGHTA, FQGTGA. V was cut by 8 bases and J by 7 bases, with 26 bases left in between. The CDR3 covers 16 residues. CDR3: CASASQPGFGEGGYTF. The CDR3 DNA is TGTGCCAGCGCATCTCAGCCCGGGTTCGGGGAGGGTGGCTACACCTTC.

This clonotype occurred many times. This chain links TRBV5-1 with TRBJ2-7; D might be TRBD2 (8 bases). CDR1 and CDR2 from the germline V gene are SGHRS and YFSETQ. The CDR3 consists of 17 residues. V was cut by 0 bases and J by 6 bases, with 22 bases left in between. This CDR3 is CASSLDGAREGAGEQYF. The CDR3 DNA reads TGCGCCAGCAGCTTGGACGGGGCCCGGGAGGGGGCTGGCGAGCAGTACTTC.

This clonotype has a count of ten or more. CDR3 DNA: TGTGCCATCAGTGAGGTCGCGACTGGGACGAACACCGGGGAGCTGTTTTTT. Translating gives CAISEVATGTNTGELFF. The chain is built from TRBV10-3 and TRBJ2-2; D is unclear. Deletions cut 2 bases from V and 0 bases from J, with 13 bases between. CDR3 length equals 17 residues. The V gene's germline CDR1 is ENHRY and CDR2 SYGVKD.

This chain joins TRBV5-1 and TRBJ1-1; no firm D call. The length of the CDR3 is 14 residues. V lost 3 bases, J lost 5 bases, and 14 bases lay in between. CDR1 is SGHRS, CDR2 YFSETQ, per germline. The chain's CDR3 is CASSSTLAGTEAFF. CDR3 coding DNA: TGCGCCAGCAGCTCCACGCTGGCGGGTACTGAAGCTTTCTTT.

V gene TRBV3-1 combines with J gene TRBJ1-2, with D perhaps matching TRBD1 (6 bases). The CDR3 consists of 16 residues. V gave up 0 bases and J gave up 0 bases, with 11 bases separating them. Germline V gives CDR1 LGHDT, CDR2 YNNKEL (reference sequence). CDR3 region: CASSQDARTANYGYTF. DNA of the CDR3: TGTGCCAGCAGCCAAGATGCTAGGACAGCTAACTATGGCTACACCTTC.

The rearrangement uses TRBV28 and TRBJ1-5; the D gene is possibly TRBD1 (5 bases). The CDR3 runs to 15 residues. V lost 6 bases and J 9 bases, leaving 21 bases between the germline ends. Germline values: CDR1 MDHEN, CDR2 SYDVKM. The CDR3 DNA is TGTGCCAGCAGGACCCCCGGGACCGTCCTTCGGCCCCAGCATTTT. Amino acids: CASRTPGTVLRPQHF. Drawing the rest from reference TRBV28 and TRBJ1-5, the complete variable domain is DVKVTQSSRYLVKRTGEKVFLECVQDMDHENMFWYRQDPGLGLRLIYFSYDVKMKEKGDIPEGYSVSREKKERFSLILESASTNQTSMYLCASRTPGTVLRPQHFGDGTRLSIL.

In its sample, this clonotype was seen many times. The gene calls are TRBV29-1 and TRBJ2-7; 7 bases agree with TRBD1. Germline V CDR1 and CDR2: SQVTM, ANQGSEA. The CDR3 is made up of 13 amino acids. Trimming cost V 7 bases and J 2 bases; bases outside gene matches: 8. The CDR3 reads CSAARDRTYEQYF. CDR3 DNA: TGCAGCGCAGCCAGGGACAGAACCTACGAGCAGTACTTC.

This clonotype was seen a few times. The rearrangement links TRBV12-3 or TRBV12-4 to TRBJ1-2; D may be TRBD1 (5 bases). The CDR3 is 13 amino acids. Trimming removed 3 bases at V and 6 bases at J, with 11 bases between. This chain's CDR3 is CASSFKGPNGYTF. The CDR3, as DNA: TGTGCCAGCAGTTTTAAGGGGCCCAATGGCTACACCTTC.

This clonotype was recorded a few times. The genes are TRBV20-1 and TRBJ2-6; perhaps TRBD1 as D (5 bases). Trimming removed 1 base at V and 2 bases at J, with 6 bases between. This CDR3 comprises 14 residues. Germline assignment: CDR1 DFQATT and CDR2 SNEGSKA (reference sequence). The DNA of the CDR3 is TGCAGTGCTAGAGTCAGGGCTGGGGCCAACGTCCTGACTTTC. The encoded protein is CSARVRAGANVLTF.

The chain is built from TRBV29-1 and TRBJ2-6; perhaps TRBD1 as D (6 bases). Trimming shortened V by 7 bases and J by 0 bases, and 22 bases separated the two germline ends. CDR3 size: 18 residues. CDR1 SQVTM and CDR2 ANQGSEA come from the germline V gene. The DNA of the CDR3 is TGCAGCGCGGCGGTGGGGGCCGACCTCCTCTCTGGGGCCAACGTCCTGACTTTC. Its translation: CSAAVGADLLSGANVLTF.

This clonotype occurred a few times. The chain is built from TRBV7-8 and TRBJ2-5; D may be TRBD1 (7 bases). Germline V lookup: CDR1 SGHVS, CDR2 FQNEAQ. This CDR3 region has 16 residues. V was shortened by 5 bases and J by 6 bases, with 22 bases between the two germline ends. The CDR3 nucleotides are TGTGCCAGCAGCCCAAGATCCCAGGGGGGAGGAAAGACCCAGTACTTC. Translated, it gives CASSPRSQGGGKTQYF.

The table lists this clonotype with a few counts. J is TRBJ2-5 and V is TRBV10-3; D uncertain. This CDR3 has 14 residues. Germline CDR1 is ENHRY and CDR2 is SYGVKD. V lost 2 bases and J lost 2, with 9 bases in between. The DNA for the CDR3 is TGTGCCATCAGTGAGGGTGCAAAACAAGAGACCCAGTACTTC. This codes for CAISEGAKQETQYF.